This passage covers 32 T cell receptor beta chains from one sample sequenced in a study of T cell responses to AZD1222 COVID-19 vaccine. TCRdb keeps only in-frame clones here, not all; method: immunoSEQ multiplex PCR. This table has about 110,000 clones, less than 95% appearing once. The source material was peripheral blood, sampled on day 0 of AZD1222 vaccination. These receptors all stem from an adult in good health.

This chain connects TRBV5-1 to TRBJ2-7, with 10 bases that match TRBD1. The CDR3 spans 12 residues. The V segment lost 0 bases and the J segment 13 bases; nucleotides outside the gene matches: 4. Germline loops: CDR1 SGHRS, CDR2 YFSETQ. CDR3: CASSLGDRGLYF. For the CDR3, the DNA is TGCGCCAGCAGCTTGGGAGACAGGGGGCTTTACTTC.

The chain employs TRBV7-8 and TRBJ1-2; maybe TRBD1 (6 bases). CDR3 size: 15 residues. V was pared by 4 bases and J by 2 bases, with 14 bases between. Germline CDR1 SGHVS, CDR2 FQNEAQ. In DNA form, the CDR3 reads TGTGCCAGCAGCTCCCGGGACACAAGGAACTATGGCTACACCTTC. Translation: CASSSRDTRNYGYTF.

The chain uses TRBV11-2 and TRBJ1-5; D might be TRBD1 (6 bases). The CDR3 is made up of 16 amino acids. Germline CDR1 is SGHAT and CDR2 is FQNNGV. The V and J ends lost 1 base and 0 bases respectively, with 10 bases between them. Here the CDR3 DNA reads TGTGCCAGCAGCTTAGTTGGGGGCTATAGCAATCAGCCCCAGCATTTT. As protein: CASSLVGGYSNQPQHF.

The chain has TRBV27 and TRBJ1-1; D is possibly TRBD1 (5 bases). This CDR3 has 14 amino acids. CDR1 is MNHEY, CDR2 SMNVEV, per germline (reference sequence). V was pared by 5 bases and J by 6 bases, with 16 bases between. CDR3 sequence reads: CASSPRGLVAEAFF. CDR3 sequence (DNA): TGTGCCAGCAGTCCCCGGGGCCTAGTCGCTGAAGCTTTCTTT.

The DNA of the CDR3 is TGTGCCAGCAGTGAGTCGGCAGGGCGGGAGCCCCAGCATTTT. This gives the protein CASSESAGREPQHF. The chain joins TRBV2 to TRBJ1-5, with D tentatively TRBD1 (5 bases). This CDR3 region has 14 residues. Germline CDR1 reads SNHLY; CDR2 reads FYNNEI. Between the trimmed V and J ends, which lost 3 bases and 8 bases, there was a span of 14 bases.

The chain links TRBV29-1 to TRBJ2-5, with 7 bases matching TRBD2. V lost 3 bases to trimming and J lost 4 bases; unmatched junction nucleotides: 8. The CDR3 consists of 14 residues. Germline V lookup: CDR1 SQVTM, CDR2 ANQGSEA. The CDR3 protein is CSVEGGTVGETQYF. CDR3 nucleotide sequence: TGCAGCGTTGAGGGAGGGACGGTTGGAGAGACCCAGTACTTC.

The V call is TRBV10-2, the J call TRBJ2-6; no firm D call. The CDR3 extends over 16 amino acids. The germline V and J ends were trimmed by 8 bases and 0 bases, with 14 bases remaining between them. In germline, CDR1 is WSHSY, CDR2 SAAADI. Written as DNA, the CDR3 is TGCGCCAGCGAACCAGGCACCCTCTCTGGGGCCAACGTCCTGACTTTC. This gives the protein CASEPGTLSGANVLTF.

The V gene is TRBV6-1, the J gene TRBJ1-5; the D is unclear. Germline loops: CDR1 MNHNS, CDR2 SASEGT. Trimming stripped 0 bases from V and 5 bases from J, with 11 bases between. The CDR3 covers 15 residues. CDR3 in DNA: TGTGCCAGCAGTGAAGCGGTCGGTGGGCATCAGCCCCAGCATTTT. It codes for CASSEAVGGHQPQHF.

This chain uses TRBV5-8 with TRBJ1-1, with D unresolved. This CDR3 spans 12 amino acids. The V gene lost 2 bases and the J gene lost 5 bases, with 7 bases spanning the gap. Germline V CDR1 and CDR2: SGHTS, YDEGEE. CDR3 protein: CASSLVGTEAFF. CDR3 nucleotide sequence: TGTGCCAGCAGCTTAGTGGGTACTGAAGCTTTCTTT.

This clone showed up just a few times. The same CDR3 arises from other DNA sequences in this sample as well. The gene calls are TRBV27 and TRBJ2-3; D remains ambiguous. V was clipped by 4 bases and J by 2 bases, with 7 bases between them. Germline V gene data show CDR1 as MNHEY and CDR2 as SMNVEV (reference sequence). This CDR3 is 13 amino acids long. This CDR3 is CASSSDATDTQYF. In DNA form, the CDR3 reads TGTGCCAGCAGTTCGGACGCCACAGATACGCAGTATTTT.

V and J are TRBV4-1 and TRBJ2-2; TRBD1 matches 11 bases. The CDR3 totals 16 residues. Germline V gives CDR1 MGHRA, CDR2 YSYEKL. Unmatched junction bases numbered 4, after V lost 3 bases and J lost 4 bases. The CDR3 loop reads CASSHRDRGSTGELFF. Written as DNA, the CDR3 is TGCGCCAGCAGCCACCGGGACAGGGGGTCCACCGGGGAGCTGTTTTTT.

The chain uses TRBV19 and TRBJ1-2; 7 bases line up with TRBD1. V was clipped by 8 bases and J by 8 bases; unmatched bases: 8. In germline, CDR1 is LNHDA, CDR2 SQIVND (reference sequence). This CDR3 is 12 amino acids long. For the CDR3, the DNA is TGTGCCAGTGCTTACAGGGGTACGGGCTACACCTTC. Amino acid sequence: CASAYRGTGYTF.

This chain connects TRBV11-3 to TRBJ2-1, with 9 bases fitting TRBD1. The germline V gene encodes CDR1 SGHNT and CDR2 YENEEA. The CDR3 extends over 14 amino acids. The junction had 7 bases not matched to a gene; V was cut back by 4 bases and J by 9 bases. CDR3 in amino acids: CASSSPGQGPEQFF. As DNA, the CDR3 is TGTGCCAGCAGCTCCCCGGGACAGGGACCTGAGCAGTTCTTC.

V is TRBV5-6 and J is TRBJ1-1; perhaps TRBD1 as D (5 bases). From germline, CDR1 is SGHDT and CDR2 YYEEEE. The CDR3 spans 12 residues. The V end was cut by 2 bases, the J end by 7 bases, with 9 bases between. The CDR3 bases are TGTGCCAGCAGCTTCCAGGGAAATGAAGCTTTCTTT. This sequence encodes CASSFQGNEAFF.

The chain carries TRBV5-1 and TRBJ2-4; D is undetermined. Trimming shortened V by 2 bases and J by 7 bases, and 13 bases separated the two germline ends. The germline CDR1 and CDR2 sequences are SGHRS and YFSETQ. The CDR3 covers 14 residues. The CDR3 region has the DNA TGCGCCAGCAGCTTCGCCACGGGTGCTAACATTCAGTACTTC. Encoded protein: CASSFATGANIQYF.

The rearrangement uses TRBV30 and TRBJ2-1; 7 nucleotides align to TRBD2. Germline V gene data show CDR1 as GTSNPN and CDR2 as SVGIG (reference sequence). This CDR3 is 15 amino acids long. J lost 7 bases, V lost 5 bases, and 14 bases had no gene match. CDR3 loop: CAWAIGGGGRNEQFF. The CDR3 DNA reads as TGTGCCTGGGCCATCGGCGGGGGAGGACGTAATGAGCAGTTCTTC.

This clone was picked up one time. This chain connects TRBV18 to TRBJ1-2, with TRBD1 as a possible D gene (6 bases). The CDR3 runs 16 residues. Germline-derived CDR1 and CDR2 are KGHSH and LQKENI. Trimming took 2 bases from V and 2 from J, leaving 15 bases between them. CDR3 protein: CASSPSGTPLNYGYTF. In DNA form, the CDR3 reads TGTGCCAGCTCACCATCCGGGACACCTCTCAACTATGGCTACACCTTC.

This clone has only one observation. In DNA form, the CDR3 reads TGCAGTGCTAGTACCGATGTTAACACTGAAGCTTTCTTT. As protein: CSASTDVNTEAFF. The J gene is TRBJ1-1, the V gene TRBV20-1; D remains unclear. CDR3 length: 13 amino acids. CDR1 DFQATT and CDR2 SNEGSKA come from the germline V gene (reference sequence). Trimming stripped 3 bases from V and 2 bases from J, with 10 bases between.

For the CDR3, the DNA is TGTGCCTGGAGTGGAGCGGGGGTGCTGGCAGATACGCAGTATTTT. Residues: CAWSGAGVLADTQYF. The rearrangement links TRBV30 to TRBJ2-3; 8 nucleotides align to TRBD2. Germline V gene lookup returns CDR1 GTSNPN and CDR2 SVGIG (reference sequence). The CDR3 runs to 15 residues. Unmatched junction bases numbered 7, after V lost 1 base and J lost 4 bases.

V and J are TRBV6-5 and TRBJ2-2, with 8 bases fitting TRBD1. The CDR3 has 16 amino acids. The germline CDR1 and CDR2 sequences are MNHEY and SVGAGI. The junction had 9 bases not matched to a gene; V was cut back by 4 bases and J by 5 bases. DNA for the CDR3: TGTGCCAGCAGTTCCCAGGGGGCGAGGGTTACCGGGGAGCTGTTTTTT. Translated: CASSSQGARVTGELFF.

The rearrangement links TRBV30 to TRBJ1-6; D is uncertain. This CDR3 comprises 16 residues. Germline CDR1 GTSNPN, CDR2 SVGIG (reference sequence). V shed 1 base and J shed 6 bases, with 16 bases lying between them. The CDR3 reads CAWSALDGPGNSPLHF. In nucleotides, the CDR3 is TGTGCCTGGAGTGCCCTGGACGGCCCAGGTAATTCACCCCTCCACTTT.

This clone was found a few times. V is TRBV20-1 and J is TRBJ1-1, with a tentative D call TRBD1 (6 bases). Germline loops: CDR1 DFQATT, CDR2 SNEGSKA (reference sequence). Deletions cut 2 bases from V and 9 bases from J, with 7 bases between. This CDR3 is built from 10 residues. The CDR3 sequence is CSARRGKAFF. CDR3 DNA sequence: TGCAGTGCTAGAAGGGGGAAAGCTTTCTTT.

CDR3 sequence: CASSVWSGASMADTQYF. Written as DNA, the CDR3 is TGTGCCAGCAGCGTATGGAGCGGGGCGAGTATGGCAGATACGCAGTATTTT. The chain is built from TRBV9 and TRBJ2-3; 7 bases match TRBD2. J gave up 4 bases and V 1 base, and 12 bases lay outside the gene matches. The CDR3 is 17 residues long. The germline gives CDR1 SGDLS, CDR2 YYNGEE.

This chain joins TRBV19 and TRBJ2-7; maybe TRBD2 (6 bases). Germline V gene data show CDR1 as LNHDA and CDR2 as SQIVND (reference sequence). The CDR3 is 14 residues long. The ends were cut back, 1 base at V and 2 bases at J, with 9 bases in the middle. CDR3 in amino acids: CASSIVRGTYEQYF. The DNA for the CDR3 is TGTGCCAGTAGTATAGTTCGGGGGACCTACGAGCAGTACTTC. The complete variable domain, with remaining parts taken from reference TRBV19 and TRBJ2-7, reads DGGITQSPKYLFRKEGQNVTLSCEQNLNHDAMYWYRQDPGQGLRLIYYSQIVNDFQKGDIAEGYSVSREKKESFPLTVTSAQKNPTAFYLCASSIVRGTYEQYFGPGTRLTVT.

Remarks on this clone: The sample has other DNA sequences that encode this CDR3 too. This chain uses TRBV19 with TRBJ1-5, with TRBD1 as a possible D gene (5 bases). V gave up 3 bases and J gave up 6 bases, with 9 bases separating them. This CDR3 is 13 amino acids long. Germline V gene lookup returns CDR1 LNHDA and CDR2 SQIVND (reference sequence). The CDR3 bases are TGTGCCAGTAGTATCAGGGTTGGTCAGCCCCAGCATTTT. Protein product: CASSIRVGQPQHF. The full variable domain, in which reference TRBV19 and TRBJ1-5 provide the parts outside the CDR3, is DGGITQSPKYLFRKEGQNVTLSCEQNLNHDAMYWYRQDPGQGLRLIYYSQIVNDFQKGDIAEGYSVSREKKESFPLTVTSAQKNPTAFYLCASSIRVGQPQHFGDGTRLSIL.

The chain has TRBV7-2 and TRBJ1-4; the D is unclear. The CDR3 is 14 amino acids. Germline V gives CDR1 SGHTA, CDR2 FQGNSA. Trimming shortened V by 1 base and J by 6 bases, and 9 bases separated the two germline ends. In DNA form, the CDR3 reads TGTGCCAGCAGCTTAGGGAGTAATGATGAAAAACTGTTTTTT. Translated: CASSLGSNDEKLFF.

The chain links TRBV7-9 to TRBJ2-1; tentatively, D is TRBD1 or TRBD2 (5 bases each). The CDR3 is 16 amino acids. The ends were cut back, 6 bases at V and 10 bases at J, with 25 bases in the middle. Germline lookup yields CDR1 SEHNR and CDR2 FQNEAQ (reference sequence). As DNA, the CDR3 is TGTGCCAGCAGTCCACCGAGCGGACAAAGGCTAGGGGAGCAGTTCTTC. This encodes CASSPPSGQRLGEQFF.

The chain is built from TRBV6-2 or TRBV6-3 and TRBJ2-4; perhaps TRBD2 as D (6 bases). From germline, CDR1 is MNHEY and CDR2 SVGEGT. With 6 bases removed from V and 11 bases from J, the gap between germline ends came to 20 bases. The CDR3 runs 14 residues. DNA for the CDR3: TGTGCCAGCAGCCCTATGACTAGTGGGGGACTTCAGTACTTC. Translation gives CASSPMTSGGLQYF.

The chain couples TRBV11-2 to TRBJ1-4; D gene uncertain. Trimming stripped 2 bases from V and 5 bases from J, with 18 bases between. The CDR3 is 17 residues long. Germline CDR1 is SGHAT and CDR2 is FQNNGV. For the CDR3, the DNA is TGTGCCAGCAGCTTAAGTTCTCCAGGACGGCGAAATGAAAAACTGTTTTTT. As protein: CASSLSSPGRRNEKLFF.

DNA of the CDR3: TGTGCCAGCAGTTCCCGGACAGGGGTCCGGTACGAGCAGTACTTC. This translates into CASSSRTGVRYEQYF. The V gene is TRBV6-5, the J gene TRBJ2-7, with TRBD1 matching over 9 bases. Germline CDR1 reads MNHEY; CDR2 reads SVGAGI. This CDR3 has 15 amino acids. The ends lost 4 bases at V and 4 bases at J; junction bases unmatched: 8.

Turning to this clone: The junction does not match germline at one end; this may be a read error. CDR3: CASSSRTAADF. CDR3 in DNA: TGTGCCAGCAGCTCGAGGACGGCCGCAGACTTT. V is TRBV5-8 and J is TRBJ1-6; D remains unclear. CDR1 and CDR2 (germline): SGHTS, YDEGEE. This CDR3 is built from 11 residues.

The chain employs TRBV29-1 and TRBJ1-1; D gene uncertain. Per the germline V gene, CDR1 is SQVTM and CDR2 is ANQGSEA. The CDR3 runs 13 residues. V dropped 4 bases and J dropped 4 bases, with 13 bases sitting between them. DNA of the CDR3: TGCAGCGTTGTTAGGGATGAGGGCACTGAAGCTTTCTTT. Protein product: CSVVRDEGTEAFF. The complete variable domain, with remaining parts taken from reference TRBV29-1 and TRBJ1-1, reads SAVISQKPSRDICQRGTSLTIQCQVDSQVTMMFWYRQQPGQSLTLIATANQGSEATYESGFVIDKFPISRPNLTFSTLTVSNMSPEDSSIYLCSVVRDEGTEAFFGQGTRLTVV.